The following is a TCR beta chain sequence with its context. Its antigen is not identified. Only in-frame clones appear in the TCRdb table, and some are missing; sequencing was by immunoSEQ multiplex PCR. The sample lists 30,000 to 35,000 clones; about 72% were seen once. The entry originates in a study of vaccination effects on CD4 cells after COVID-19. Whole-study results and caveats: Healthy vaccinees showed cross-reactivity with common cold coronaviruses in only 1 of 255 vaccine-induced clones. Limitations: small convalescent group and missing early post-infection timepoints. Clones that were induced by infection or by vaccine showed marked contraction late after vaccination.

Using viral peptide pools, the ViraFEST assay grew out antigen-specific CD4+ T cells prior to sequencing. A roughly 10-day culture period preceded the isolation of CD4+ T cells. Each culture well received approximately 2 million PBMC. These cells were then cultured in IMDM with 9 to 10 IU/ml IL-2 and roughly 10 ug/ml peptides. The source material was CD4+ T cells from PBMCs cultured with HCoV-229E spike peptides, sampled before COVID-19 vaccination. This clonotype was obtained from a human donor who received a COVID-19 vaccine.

CDR3 in DNA: TGTGCCAGCAGAGGACAGTCCCAAGAGACCCAGTACTTC. Amino acid sequence: CASRGQSQETQYF. This rearrangement joins TRBV12-3 or TRBV12-4 to TRBJ2-5; maybe TRBD1 (6 bases). The length of the CDR3 is 13 residues. Trimming left V 6 bases short and J 1 base short, with 9 bases between.